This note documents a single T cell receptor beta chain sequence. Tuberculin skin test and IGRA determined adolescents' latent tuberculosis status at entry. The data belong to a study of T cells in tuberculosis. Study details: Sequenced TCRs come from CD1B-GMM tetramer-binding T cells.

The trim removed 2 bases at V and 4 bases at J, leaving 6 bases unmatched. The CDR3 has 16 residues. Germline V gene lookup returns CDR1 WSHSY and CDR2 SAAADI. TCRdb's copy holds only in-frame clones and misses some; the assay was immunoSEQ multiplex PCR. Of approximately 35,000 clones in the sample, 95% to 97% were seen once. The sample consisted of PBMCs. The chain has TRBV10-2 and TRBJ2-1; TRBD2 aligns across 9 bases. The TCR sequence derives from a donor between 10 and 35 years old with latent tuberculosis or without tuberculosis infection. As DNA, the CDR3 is TGCGCCAGCAGTGAGGAGACTAGCGGACTATACAATGAGCAGTTCTTC. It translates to CASSEETSGLYNEQFF.